One sample yielded the 27 T cell receptor beta chains listed below, sequenced in a study of OX40 agonist ivuxolimab in advanced cancers. Only in-frame clones appear in the TCRdb table, and some are missing; sequencing was by immunoSEQ multiplex PCR. Among some 30,000 clones listed, 80% to 85% were seen once. The source material was CD4+ or CD8+ T cells sorted from blood, sampled in a trial of the OX40 agonist ivuxolimab. All receptors derive from an adult with an advanced solid tumor such as melanoma, head and neck, liver or kidney cancer.

V is TRBV5-1 and J is TRBJ2-5; D uncertain. The V end was cut by 5 bases, the J end by 5 bases, with 4 bases between. The CDR3 consists of 10 residues. In germline, CDR1 is SGHRS, CDR2 YFSETQ. The CDR3 DNA is TGCGCCAGCAGGTGGGAGACCCAGTACTTC. As protein: CASRWETQYF.

The CDR3 DNA reads TGTGCCAGCTCACCAGGTGAAGGGGGGAACATTCAGTACTTC. Its translation is CASSPGEGGNIQYF. The V call is TRBV18, the J call TRBJ2-4; either TRBD1 or TRBD2 may supply D (6 bases each). There are 14 residues in the CDR3. CDR1 is KGHSH, CDR2 LQKENI, per germline. The ends were cut back, 2 bases at V and 7 bases at J, with 12 bases in the middle.

This chain links TRBV4-1 with TRBJ2-1; D not resolved. This CDR3 contains 15 residues. Germline V gene sequence: CDR1 MGHRA, CDR2 YSYEKL. V shed 2 bases and J shed 5 bases, with 13 bases lying between them. CDR3 protein: CASSQLLSPNNEQFF. For the CDR3, the DNA is TGCGCCAGCAGCCAACTGCTTTCGCCGAACAATGAGCAGTTCTTC.

The chain uses TRBV27 and TRBJ2-1, with D possibly being TRBD2 (5 bases). CDR3 length equals 13 residues. Germline lookup yields CDR1 MNHEY and CDR2 SMNVEV (reference sequence). Trimming cost V 3 bases and J 8 bases, with 11 bases left between them. CDR3 sequence (DNA): TGTGCCAGCAGTTTTCGAGGGCAGGATGAGCAGTTCTTC. Translated, it gives CASSFRGQDEQFF.

This clone was observed a handful of times. The rearrangement uses TRBV28 and TRBJ1-5; tentatively, D is TRBD1 (6 bases). CDR1 MDHEN and CDR2 SYDVKM come from the germline V gene. V lost 6 bases, J lost 7 bases, and 19 bases lay in between. This CDR3 has 15 amino acids. The CDR3: CASSPREGVRQPQHF. The CDR3 DNA follows: TGTGCCAGCAGCCCCCGTGAGGGGGTGCGACAGCCCCAGCATTTT.

Here the CDR3 reads CAISESRPQGLTNEKLFF. The CDR3, as DNA: TGTGCCATCAGTGAGTCGAGACCCCAGGGGCTGACTAATGAAAAACTGTTTTTT. The J gene is TRBJ1-4, the V gene TRBV10-3; a weak D match, TRBD1 (6 bases). The CDR3 runs 18 residues. Germline CDR1 and CDR2: ENHRY and SYGVKD. The germline V and J ends were trimmed by 0 bases and 2 bases, with 16 bases remaining between them.

This clone showed up just a few times. V usage is TRBV13 and J usage is TRBJ2-1; D may match TRBD1 or TRBD2 (6 bases each). Trimming pared 4 bases from V and 8 bases from J, leaving 15 bases between. Germline V gene data show CDR1 as PRHDT and CDR2 as FYEKMQ (reference sequence). The CDR3 is 14 amino acids. DNA of the CDR3: TGTGCCAGCAGCTCGCCGGGGGCAGCGGATGAGCAGTTCTTC. As protein: CASSSPGAADEQFF.

The chain uses TRBV7-2 and TRBJ1-6; D not resolved. CDR3 length: 16 residues. The ends were cut back, 5 bases at V and 8 bases at J, with 19 bases in the middle. Germline V gene lookup returns CDR1 SGHTA and CDR2 FQGNSA. Here the CDR3 reads CASSAGWDGVYSPLHF. The CDR3 nucleotides read TGTGCCAGCAGCGCCGGCTGGGATGGGGTTTATTCACCCCTCCACTTT.

With regard to this clone: One end of the junction varies from germline; a read error may be responsible. The V gene is TRBV7-7, the J gene TRBJ2-3; TRBD2 matches 9 bases. Germline values: CDR1 SSHAT, CDR2 FNYEAQ (reference sequence). The CDR3 is 15 residues long. The chain's CDR3 is CASSTDSGSSDTQYF. Written as DNA, the CDR3 is TGTGCTAGCAGCACAGATAGCGGGAGCTCAGATACGCAGTATTTT.

V usage is TRBV9 and J usage is TRBJ2-7; tentatively, D is TRBD2 (6 bases). V dropped 3 bases and J dropped 9 bases, with 13 bases sitting between them. CDR1 and CDR2 from the germline V gene are SGDLS and YYNGEE. This CDR3 spans 12 amino acids. The CDR3 spells CASSEPGGRQYF. The DNA for the CDR3 is TGTGCCAGCAGCGAGCCCGGGGGACGGCAGTACTTC.

This clone was found once. The junction differs from germline at one of its ends, possibly a read error. The chain links TRBV10-2 to TRBJ2-5; D is possibly TRBD2 (6 bases). This CDR3 is 16 amino acids long. The germline V gene has CDR1 WSHSY and CDR2 SAAADI. The CDR3 reads CASGDVGSGYQETQYF. The CDR3 bases are TGCGCCAGCGGTGATGTCGGGAGCGGGTACCAAGAGACCCAGTACTTC.

The chain recombines TRBV7-8 with TRBJ1-1; TRBD1 is a possible D gene (6 bases). Trimming cost V 1 base and J 6 bases, with 15 bases left between them. The CDR3 runs to 15 residues. The germline gives CDR1 SGHVS, CDR2 FQNEAQ. The CDR3 coding sequence is TGTGCCAGCAGCTTAGGGAAAGGGGCAGGGGCTGAAGCTTTCTTT. This sequence encodes CASSLGKGAGAEAFF.

DNA for the CDR3: TGTGCCAGCAGCGTAGGGACGGGACAGGGAATTTACAACTATGGCTACACCTTC. Translation gives CASSVGTGQGIYNYGYTF. This sequence joins TRBV9 and TRBJ1-2; 9 nucleotides match TRBD1. Per the germline V gene, CDR1 is SGDLS and CDR2 is YYNGEE. J was trimmed by 2 bases and V by 0 bases; bases with no gene match: 11. The CDR3 has 18 residues.

The chain joins TRBV30 to TRBJ1-2, with D tentatively TRBD1 (6 bases). Germline assignment: CDR1 GTSNPN and CDR2 SVGIG (reference sequence). The CDR3 is made up of 14 amino acids. The ends were cut back, 1 base at V and 5 bases at J, with 14 bases in the middle. CDR3 region: CAWSATGIVYGYTF. The CDR3 nucleotides read TGTGCCTGGAGTGCCACAGGGATAGTTTATGGCTACACCTTC.

V and J are TRBV5-1 and TRBJ1-4, with 7 bases fitting TRBD1. The CDR3 is 18 amino acids. V lost 0 bases and J lost 0; bases outside the gene matches: 8. Germline CDR1 is SGHRS and CDR2 is YFSETQ. As DNA, the CDR3 is TGCGCCAGCAGCTTGGGAGGGACAGTCATTCCAACTAATGAAAAACTGTTTTTT. Translating gives CASSLGGTVIPTNEKLFF.

The chain couples TRBV6-5 to TRBJ2-1; 10 nucleotides line up with TRBD2. The ends lost 3 bases at V and 6 bases at J; junction bases unmatched: 8. Per the germline V gene, CDR1 is MNHEY and CDR2 is SVGAGI. CDR3 length: 16 amino acids. The CDR3 DNA reads as TGTGCCAGCAGTTATAAGGGGCTAGCGGGGGTCAATGAGCAGTTCTTC. Translating it yields CASSYKGLAGVNEQFF.

Worth noting for this clone: Other DNA sequences in this specimen translate into the identical CDR3. The chain is built from TRBV27 and TRBJ1-1; no definite D call. V was cut by 2 bases and J by 0 bases, with 4 bases left in between. CDR1 and CDR2 from the germline V gene are MNHEY and SMNVEV (reference sequence). There are 13 residues in the CDR3. In DNA, the CDR3 is TGTGCCAGCAGTTTAGGGTTGAACACTGAAGCTTTCTTT. Its protein is CASSLGLNTEAFF.

The V and J genes are TRBV6-6 and TRBJ2-1; the match to TRBD2 covers 11 bases. J gave up 6 bases and V 7 bases, and 5 bases lay outside the gene matches. The CDR3 covers 14 residues. CDR1 and CDR2 (germline): MNHNY, SVGAGI (reference sequence). The CDR3 loop is CASKLAGERNEQFF. DNA of the CDR3: TGTGCCAGCAAACTAGCGGGAGAGCGCAATGAGCAGTTCTTC.

V and J are TRBV21-1 and TRBJ2-6; no check of the table's D call, TRBD2, against the DNA was made. TRBV21-1 is a listed pseudogene. CDR3 length: 11 residues. The DNA of the CDR3 is TGTGCCAGCATAAGGGCCAACGTCCTGACTTTC. Its protein product is CASIRANVLTF.

V gene TRBV27 combines with J gene TRBJ2-7; 7 bases fit TRBD1. Germline V CDR1 and CDR2: MNHEY, SMNVEV (reference sequence). V shed 0 bases and J 5 bases; nucleotides not matched to a gene: 7. CDR3 length equals 15 residues. The CDR3 here is CASSLSSTGIHEQYF. The CDR3, as DNA: TGTGCCAGCAGTTTATCGTCGACAGGGATCCACGAGCAGTACTTC.

The rearrangement joins TRBV6-5 to TRBJ2-4; either TRBD1 or TRBD2 may fit D (5 bases each). This CDR3 comprises 14 residues. V was clipped by 5 bases and J by 4 bases, with 12 bases between them. Germline CDR1 MNHEY, CDR2 SVGAGI. CDR3 nucleotide sequence: TGTGCCAGCAGTCCAGGGACGGCGAAAAACATTCAGTACTTC. Its protein product is CASSPGTAKNIQYF.

This sequence joins TRBV14 and TRBJ2-1; D is ambiguous. With 2 bases removed from V and 2 bases from J, the gap between germline ends came to 16 bases. This CDR3 is built from 17 residues. Per germline, CDR1 SGHDN and CDR2 FVKESK. The CDR3 DNA is TGTGCCAGCAGCCAAAGCTTATGGGCGAAAACCTACAATGAGCAGTTCTTC. Translated: CASSQSLWAKTYNEQFF.

This sequence joins TRBV5-6 and TRBJ1-2; TRBD1 matches 10 bases. Losses at the gene ends were 4 bases for V and 6 bases for J; bases not matched to a gene: 3. The CDR3 runs to 13 residues. From germline, CDR1 is SGHDT and CDR2 YYEEEE. CDR3 region: CASSAGTGDGYTF. DNA of the CDR3: TGTGCCAGCAGCGCCGGGACAGGGGATGGCTACACCTTC. The entire variable domain, with the rest obtained from reference TRBV5-6 and TRBJ1-2, is as follows: DAGVTQSPTHLIKTRGQQVTLRCSPKSGHDTVSWYQQALGQGPQFIFQYYEEEERQRGNFPDRFSGHQFPNYSSELNVNALLLGDSALYLCASSAGTGDGYTFGSGTRLTVV.

This chain joins TRBV23-1 and TRBJ2-2, with D perhaps TRBD2 (7 bases). TRBV23-1 is placed among ORFs of uncertain function. The ends were cut back, 11 bases at V and 3 bases at J, with 16 bases in the middle. The CDR3 loop spans 14 amino acids. CDR3 coding DNA: TGCGCCGTTTGGGGAGGGGGAGACACCGGGGAGCTGTTTTTT. Amino acid sequence: CAVWGGGDTGELFF.

The chain combines TRBV5-1 with TRBJ1-1; possible D gene TRBD1, 5 bases. Per germline, CDR1 SGHRS and CDR2 YFSETQ. V gave up 3 bases and J gave up 5 bases, with 11 bases separating them. The CDR3 is made up of 13 amino acids. The CDR3 sequence: CASSWGSGTEAFF. For the CDR3, the DNA is TGCGCCAGCAGCTGGGGGAGTGGTACTGAAGCTTTCTTT.

The chain joins TRBV7-9 to TRBJ2-3, with 7 bases matching TRBD1. Per the germline V gene, CDR1 is SEHNR and CDR2 is FQNEAQ (reference sequence). The V and J ends lost 1 base and 2 bases, in that order; junction bases with no gene match: 6. The CDR3 contains 16 residues. In nucleotides, the CDR3 is TGTGCCAGCAGCTTAGTACCGGGACAGATCACAGATACGCAGTATTTT. Its translation: CASSLVPGQITDTQYF.

The chain combines TRBV7-9 with TRBJ2-1; TRBD1 or TRBD2 may be the D gene (5 bases each). V was shortened by 5 bases and J by 4 bases, with 18 bases between the two germline ends. The germline V gene encodes CDR1 SEHNR and CDR2 FQNEAQ (reference sequence). The CDR3 totals 16 residues. The CDR3 is CASSAQSGRGYNEQFF. DNA of the CDR3: TGTGCCAGCAGCGCTCAGTCGGGACGGGGATACAATGAGCAGTTCTTC. The whole variable domain, filled in from reference TRBV7-9 and TRBJ2-1, reads DTGVSQNPRHKITKRGQNVTFRCDPISEHNRLYWYRQTLGQGPEFLTYFQNEAQLEKSRLLSDRFSAERPKGSFSTLEIQRTEQGDSAMYLCASSAQSGRGYNEQFFGPGTRLTVL.